This T cell receptor beta chain was sequenced during a study of blood T cell repertoires in COVID-19. Study information: Collection of acute and convalescent COVID-19 samples took place in the United States, Italy and Spain. The cDNA or gDNA used as material had been derived from T cells, B-cell-depleted T cells, or PBMCs.

Under the authors' procedure: Estimation of nucleated cell counts relied on the amplification of reference gene primers. The repertoire was sequenced with immunoSEQ multiplex PCR; TCRdb's copy has only in-frame clones and lacks some. V and J calls plus clone size are reproduced from that table; the DNA served to infer D and trimming. The sample yields about 55,000 clones, over 75% seen once. Germline loops: CDR1 LGHNA, CDR2 YSLEER. Losses at the gene ends were 2 bases for V and 4 bases for J; bases not matched to a gene: 9. There are 17 residues in the CDR3. The sequence was obtained from a human donor in a cohort sampled during active COVID-19. The rearrangement links TRBV4-3 to TRBJ2-1, with 9 bases identical to TRBD2. Specimen: peripheral blood. CDR3 region: CASSQSLAGGPYNEQFF. In DNA form, the CDR3 reads TGCGCCAGCAGCCAAAGCTTGGCGGGAGGGCCGTACAATGAGCAGTTCTTC.